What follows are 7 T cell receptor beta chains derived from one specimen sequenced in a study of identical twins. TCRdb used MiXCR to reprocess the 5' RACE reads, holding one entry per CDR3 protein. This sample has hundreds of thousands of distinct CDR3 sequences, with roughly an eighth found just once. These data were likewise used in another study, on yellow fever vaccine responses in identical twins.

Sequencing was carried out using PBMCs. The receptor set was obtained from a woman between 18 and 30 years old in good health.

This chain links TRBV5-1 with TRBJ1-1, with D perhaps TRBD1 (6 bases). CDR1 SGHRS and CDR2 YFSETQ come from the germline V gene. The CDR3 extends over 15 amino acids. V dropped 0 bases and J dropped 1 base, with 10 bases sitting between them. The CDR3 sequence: CASSLAPRGNTEAFF. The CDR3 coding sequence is TGCGCCAGCAGCTTGGCCCCCAGGGGGAACACTGAAGCTTTCTTT.

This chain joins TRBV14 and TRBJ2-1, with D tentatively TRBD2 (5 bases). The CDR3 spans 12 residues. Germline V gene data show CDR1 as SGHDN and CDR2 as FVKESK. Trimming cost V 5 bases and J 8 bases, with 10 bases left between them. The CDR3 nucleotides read TGTGCCAGCAGCAACACTAGAGATGAGCAGTTCTTC. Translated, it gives CASSNTRDEQFF.

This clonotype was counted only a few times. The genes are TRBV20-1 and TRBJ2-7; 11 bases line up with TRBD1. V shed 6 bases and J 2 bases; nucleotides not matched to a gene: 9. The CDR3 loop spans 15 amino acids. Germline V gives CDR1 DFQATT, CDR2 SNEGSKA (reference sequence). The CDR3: CSATGPGQGAYEQYV. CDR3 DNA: TGCAGTGCAACCGGACCGGGACAGGGGGCCTACGAGCAGTACGTC.

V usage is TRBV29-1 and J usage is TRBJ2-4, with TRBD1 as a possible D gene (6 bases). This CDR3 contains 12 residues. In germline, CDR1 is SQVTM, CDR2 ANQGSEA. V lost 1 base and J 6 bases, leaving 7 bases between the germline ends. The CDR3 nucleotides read TGCAGCGTTGAAGTACAGGGAAACATTCAGTACTTC. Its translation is CSVEVQGNIQYF. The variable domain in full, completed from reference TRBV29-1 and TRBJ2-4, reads SAVISQKPSRDICQRGTSLTIQCQVDSQVTMMFWYRQQPGQSLTLIATANQGSEATYESGFVIDKFPISRPNLTFSTLTVSNMSPEDSSIYLCSVEVQGNIQYFGAGTRLSVL.

CDR3 in DNA: TGTGCCAGCAGCTTCAGCTGGACAGACACTAATCCCACAGATACGCAGTATTTT. This gives the protein CASSFSWTDTNPTDTQYF. This chain uses TRBV7-2 with TRBJ2-3; weak D call: TRBD1 (6 bases). Germline V CDR1 and CDR2: SGHTA, FQGNSA. There are 18 residues in the CDR3. The V and J ends lost 3 bases and 2 bases respectively, with 21 bases between them.

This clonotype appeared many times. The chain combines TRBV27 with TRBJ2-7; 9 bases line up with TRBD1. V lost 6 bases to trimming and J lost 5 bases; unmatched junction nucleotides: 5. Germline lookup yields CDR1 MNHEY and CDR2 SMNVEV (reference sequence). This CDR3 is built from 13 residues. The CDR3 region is CASSTGTGNEQYV. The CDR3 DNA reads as TGTGCCAGCAGCACCGGGACAGGGAACGAGCAGTACGTC.

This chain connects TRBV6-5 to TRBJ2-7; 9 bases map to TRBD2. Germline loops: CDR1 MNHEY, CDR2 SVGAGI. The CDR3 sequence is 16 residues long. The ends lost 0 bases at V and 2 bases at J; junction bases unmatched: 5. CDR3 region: CASSYSSGRFTYEQYF. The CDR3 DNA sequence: TGTGCCAGCAGTTACTCGAGCGGGAGGTTCACCTACGAGCAGTACTTC.